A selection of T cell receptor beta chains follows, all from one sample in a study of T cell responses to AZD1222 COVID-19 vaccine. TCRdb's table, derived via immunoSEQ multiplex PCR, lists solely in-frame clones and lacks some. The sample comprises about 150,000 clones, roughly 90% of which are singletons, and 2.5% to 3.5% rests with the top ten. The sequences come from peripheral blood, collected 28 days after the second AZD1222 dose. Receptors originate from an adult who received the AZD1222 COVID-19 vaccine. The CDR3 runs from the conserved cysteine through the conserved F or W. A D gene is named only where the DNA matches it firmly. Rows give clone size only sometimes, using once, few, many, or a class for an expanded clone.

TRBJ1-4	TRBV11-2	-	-	TGTGCCAGCAGCTTAGATATGGGTCAGACTAATGAAAAACTGTTTTTT	CASSLDMGQTNEKLFF
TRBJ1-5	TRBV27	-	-	TGTGCCAGCAGTTTTCGGGGGATAAATCAGCCCCAGCATTTT	CASSFRGINQPQHF
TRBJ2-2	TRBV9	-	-	TGTGCCAGCAGCGTAGGTGGCGCGAACACCGGGGAGCTGTTTTTT	CASSVGGANTGELFF
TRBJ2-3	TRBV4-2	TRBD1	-	TGTGCCAGCAGCCAGGTTCAGGGGGTCCGGAACACAGATACGCAGTATTTT	CASSQVQGVRNTDTQYF
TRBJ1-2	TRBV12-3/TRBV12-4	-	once	TGTGCCAGCAGCCCCGGCACTCTTTATGGCTACACCTTC	CASSPGTLYGYTF
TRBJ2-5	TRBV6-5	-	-	TGTGCCAGCAGTTACTCGACAGACCCCCGGGAGACCCAGTACTTC	CASSYSTDPRETQYF
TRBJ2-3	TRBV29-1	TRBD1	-	TGCAGCGCTTGGACAGGGGGCCCAGATACGCAGTATTTT	CSAWTGGPDTQYF
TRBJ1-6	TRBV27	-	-	TGTGCCAGCAGGAAACGGGGTTCACCCCTCCACTTT	CASRKRGSPLHF
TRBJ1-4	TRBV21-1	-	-	TGTGCCAGCAGCTCTAAGGGACAGGGGACTATGAGTAATGAAAAACTGTTTTTT	CASSSKGQGTMSNEKLFF
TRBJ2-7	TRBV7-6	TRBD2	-	TGTGCCAGCAGCTTAGACGCCCCGGGAAGCGGGAAGACCTACGAGCAGTACTTC	CASSLDAPGSGKTYEQYF
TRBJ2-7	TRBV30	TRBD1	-	TGTGCCTGGAGTATGTGGCCAGGGGGCGTTTTTCGAACCTACGAGCAGTACTTC	CAWSMWPGGVFRTYEQYF
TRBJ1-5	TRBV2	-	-	TGTGCCAGCAGTGAGGGACAAACAAATCAGCCCCAGCATTTT	CASSEGQTNQPQHF
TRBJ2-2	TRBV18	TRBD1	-	TGTGCCAGCTCACCACCCTACGGACAGGGGACCGGGGAGCTGTTTTTT	CASSPPYGQGTGELFF
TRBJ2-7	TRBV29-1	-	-	TGCAGCGTTTCCCCCCTGACGGACTACGAGCAGTACTTC	CSVSPLTDYEQYF
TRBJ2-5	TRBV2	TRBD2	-	TGTGCCAGCAGACCACTAGCGGGAGTGGAGACCCAGTACTTC	CASRPLAGVETQYF
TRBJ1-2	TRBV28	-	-	TGTGCCAGCAGCCAGTGGTATGGCTACACCTTC	CASSQWYGYTF
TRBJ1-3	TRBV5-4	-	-	TGTGCCAGCAGCTTGTCGGGAGGGACGGAGGGAAACACCATATATTTT	CASSLSGGTEGNTIYF
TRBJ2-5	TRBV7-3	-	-	TGTGCCAGCAGCTTAATGGTGGCAGGGGAAGGGGAGACCCAGTACTTC	CASSLMVAGEGETQYF
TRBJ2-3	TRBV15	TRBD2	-	TGTGCCACCAGCAGAGACAGGACCGGGACTAGCGAGGATTTT	CATSRDRTGTSEDF
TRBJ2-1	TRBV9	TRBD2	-	TGTGCCAGCAGCGCCTTAGCGGGAGTAGTCAATGAGCAGTTCTTC	CASSALAGVVNEQFF
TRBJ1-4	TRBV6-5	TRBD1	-	TGTGCCAGCAGGCCCTGGGACAGGGCTAATGAAAAACTGTTTTTT	CASRPWDRANEKLFF
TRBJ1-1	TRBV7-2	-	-	TGTGCCAGCAGCCCCGGGGGGGGTTTTTACACTGAAGCTTTCTTT	CASSPGGGFYTEAFF
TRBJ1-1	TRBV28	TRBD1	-	TGTGCCAGCAGGACTGGGACAGCTAAAGCTTTCTTT	CASRTGTAKAFF
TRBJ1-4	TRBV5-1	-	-	TGCGCCAGCAGCTCTCGAGGGGTTAATGAAAAACTGTTTTTT	CASSSRGVNEKLFF
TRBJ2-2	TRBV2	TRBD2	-	TGTGCCAGCAGTGCTAGCGGGAGATACAACGGGGAGCTGTTTTTT	CASSASGRYNGELFF
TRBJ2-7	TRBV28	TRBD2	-	TGTGCCAGCAGTTCAGGAGGTGGACTAGCGGTGAAGGGGCAGTACTTC	CASSSGGGLAVKGQYF
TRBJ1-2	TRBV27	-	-	TGTGCCAGTAAGCCTGACAGGAGGACCTCTGGCTACACCTTC	CASKPDRRTSGYTF
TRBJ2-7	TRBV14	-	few	TGTGCCAGCAGCCAGGTCCCCAGGTCCTACGAGCAGTACTTC	CASSQVPRSYEQYF